Sequencing of this T cell receptor beta chain was carried out in a study of naive and memory T cell subsets. Study-level results: Over 90% of naive TCR sequences appeared only once after error correction, unlike memory subsets.

CDR3 length equals 15 residues. Germline V gene data show CDR1 as DFQATT and CDR2 as SNEGSKA (reference sequence). V lost 3 bases, J lost 4 bases, and 16 bases lay in between. Many counts were recorded for this clonotype. Antigen specificity is unknown. Sequential positive selection took CD4 T cells first, then CD8 T cells. Cells stained for CD3, CD4, CD8, CD45RA and CD27 were sorted into four subsets. The beta constant-region primer was an equimolar mix of two oligonucleotides covering TRBC1 and TRBC2. Ligation attached a single-stranded oligonucleotide with a 12-nucleotide UMI and the SP2 primer to the cDNA 3' end. TCRdb independently ran MiXCR on the UMI-ligation and nested PCR reads; one entry per CDR3 protein. The data contain roughly 98,000 distinct CDR3 sequences, 5.5% to 8.5% of them seen just once; the ten biggest clones take up 1.6%.

This TCR derives from a human donor in good health. The sequenced material came from central memory CD4+ T cells from blood. The rearrangement links TRBV20-1 to TRBJ1-5; D is unresolved. The CDR3 reads CSASPRLGVNQPQHF. In DNA, the CDR3 is TGCAGTGCTAGTCCTCGGCTTGGGGTTAATCAGCCCCAGCATTTT.